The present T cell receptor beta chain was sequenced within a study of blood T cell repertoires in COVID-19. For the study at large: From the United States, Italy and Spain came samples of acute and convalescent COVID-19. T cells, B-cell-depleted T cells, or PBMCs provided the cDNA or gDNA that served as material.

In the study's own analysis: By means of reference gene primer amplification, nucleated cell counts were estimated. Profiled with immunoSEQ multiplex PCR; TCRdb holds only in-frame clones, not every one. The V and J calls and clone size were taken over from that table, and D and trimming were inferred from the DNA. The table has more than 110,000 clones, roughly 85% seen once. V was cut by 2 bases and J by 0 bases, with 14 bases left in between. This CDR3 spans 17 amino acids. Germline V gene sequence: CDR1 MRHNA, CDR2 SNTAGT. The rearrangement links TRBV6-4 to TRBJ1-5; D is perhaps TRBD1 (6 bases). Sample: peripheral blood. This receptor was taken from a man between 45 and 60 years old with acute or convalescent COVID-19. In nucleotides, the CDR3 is TGTGCCAGCAGTGACCGATGGGACACCCTTAGCAATCAGCCCCAGCATTTT. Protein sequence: CASSDRWDTLSNQPQHF.